This TCR beta chain was identified during a study of identical twins. General study points: Diverse VJ usage suggested most zero-insertion clonotypes were not invariant T cells.

Template switching added a universal primer site; cDNA carried unique molecular identifiers. Each CDR3 protein gets one entry after TCRdb re-called the 5' RACE reads with MiXCR. Found here are about 240,000 distinct CDR3 sequences, roughly 10% of them singletons; the top ten hold over 8%. The table lists this clonotype with a few counts. Antigen specificity is unknown. The germline gives CDR1 SGHVS, CDR2 FQNEAQ. The length of the CDR3 is 18 residues. Trimming took off 5 bases at V and 1 base at J, with 22 bases between the two ends. The chain recombines TRBV7-8 with TRBJ2-3; D tentatively fits TRBD1 or TRBD2 (5 bases each). This sequence was found in a man between 45 and 60 years old in good health. Sequencing used memory T cells sorted from blood. The CDR3: CASSPGELGEGGTDTQYF. The DNA for the CDR3 is TGTGCCAGCAGCCCCGGAGAGTTGGGGGAAGGCGGCACAGATACGCAGTATTTT.